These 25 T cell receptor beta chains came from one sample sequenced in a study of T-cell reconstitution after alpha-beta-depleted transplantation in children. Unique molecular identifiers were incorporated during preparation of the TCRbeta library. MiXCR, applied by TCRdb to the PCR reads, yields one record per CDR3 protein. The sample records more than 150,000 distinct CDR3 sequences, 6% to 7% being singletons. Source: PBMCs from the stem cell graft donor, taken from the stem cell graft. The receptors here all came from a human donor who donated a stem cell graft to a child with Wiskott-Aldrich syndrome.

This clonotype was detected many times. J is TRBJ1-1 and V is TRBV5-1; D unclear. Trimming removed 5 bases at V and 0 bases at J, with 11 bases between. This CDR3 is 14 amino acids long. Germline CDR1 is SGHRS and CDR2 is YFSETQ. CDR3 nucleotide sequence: TGCGCCAGCAGATTTAACCTCATGAACACTGAAGCTTTCTTT. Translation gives CASRFNLMNTEAFF.

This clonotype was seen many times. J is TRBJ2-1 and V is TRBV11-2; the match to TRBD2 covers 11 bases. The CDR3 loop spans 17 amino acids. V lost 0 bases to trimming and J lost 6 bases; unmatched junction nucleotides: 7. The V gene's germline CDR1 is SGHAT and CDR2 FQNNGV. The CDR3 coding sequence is TGTGCCAGCAGCTTAGATCTCACTAGCGGGAGCCCCAATGAGCAGTTCTTC. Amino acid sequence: CASSLDLTSGSPNEQFF.

The CDR3 bases are TGCGCCAGCAGCCAAGAAGCCAGGCCGAACACTGAAGCTTTCTTT. It yields the protein CASSQEARPNTEAFF. The V and J genes are TRBV4-3 and TRBJ1-1, with D unclear. This CDR3 is built from 15 residues. Trimming left V 0 bases short and J 1 base short, with 9 bases between. CDR1 and CDR2 (germline): LGHNA, YSLEER.

The CDR3 nucleotides are TGCAGTGCCAGTTCGGGGAATAGGGGCAATCAGCCCCAGCATTTT. Encoded protein: CSASSGNRGNQPQHF. The genes are TRBV20-1 and TRBJ1-5; D gene unclear. Germline CDR1 DFQATT, CDR2 SNEGSKA (reference sequence). Between the trimmed V and J ends, which lost 6 bases and 2 bases, there was a span of 17 bases. The CDR3 runs to 15 residues.

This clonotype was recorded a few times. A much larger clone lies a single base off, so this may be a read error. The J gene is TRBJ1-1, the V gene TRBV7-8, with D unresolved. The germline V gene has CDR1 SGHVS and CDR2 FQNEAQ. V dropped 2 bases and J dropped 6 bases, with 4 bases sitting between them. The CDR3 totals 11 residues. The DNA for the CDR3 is TGTGCCAGCAGCTTATACGCTGAAGCTTTCTTT. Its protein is CASSLYAEAFF. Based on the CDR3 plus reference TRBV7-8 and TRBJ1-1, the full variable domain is GAGVSQSPRYKVAKRGQDVALRCDPISGHVSLFWYQQALGQGPEFLTYFQNEAQLDKSGLPSDRFFAERPEGSVSTLKIQRTQQEDSAVYLCASSLYAEAFFGQGTRLTVV.

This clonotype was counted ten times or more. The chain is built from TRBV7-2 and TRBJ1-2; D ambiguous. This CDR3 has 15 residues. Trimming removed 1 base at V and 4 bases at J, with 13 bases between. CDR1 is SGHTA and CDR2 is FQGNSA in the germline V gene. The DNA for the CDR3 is TGTGCCAGCAGCTTAGTTGGCGCAGGACTCTATGGCTACACCTTC. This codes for CASSLVGAGLYGYTF.

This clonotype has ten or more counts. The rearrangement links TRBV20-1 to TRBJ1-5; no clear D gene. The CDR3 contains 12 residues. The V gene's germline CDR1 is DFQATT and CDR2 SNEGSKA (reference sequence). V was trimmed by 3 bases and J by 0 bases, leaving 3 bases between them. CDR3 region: CSASNSNQPQHF. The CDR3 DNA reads TGCAGTGCTAGCAATAGCAATCAGCCCCAGCATTTT.

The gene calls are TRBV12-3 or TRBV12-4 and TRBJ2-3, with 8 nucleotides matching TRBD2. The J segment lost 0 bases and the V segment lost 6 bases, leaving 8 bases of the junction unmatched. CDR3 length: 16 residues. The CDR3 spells CASSQGASGSTDTQYF. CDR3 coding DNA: TGTGCCAGCAGCCAAGGGGCTAGCGGGAGCACAGATACGCAGTATTTT.

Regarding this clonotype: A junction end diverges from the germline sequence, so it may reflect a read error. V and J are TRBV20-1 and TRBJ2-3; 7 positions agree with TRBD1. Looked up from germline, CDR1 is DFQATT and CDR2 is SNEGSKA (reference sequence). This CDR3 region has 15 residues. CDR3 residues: CSAGHTGQSIDTQYF. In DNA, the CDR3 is TGCAGCGCTGGCCACACGGGACAGAGCATAGATACGCAGTATTTT.

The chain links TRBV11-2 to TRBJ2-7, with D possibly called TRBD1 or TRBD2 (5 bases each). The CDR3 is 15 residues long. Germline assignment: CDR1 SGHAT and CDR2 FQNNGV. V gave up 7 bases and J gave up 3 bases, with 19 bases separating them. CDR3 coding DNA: TGTGCCAGCACACACTCGGGGCGCCTCCTCTACGAGCAGTACTTC. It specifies CASTHSGRLLYEQYF. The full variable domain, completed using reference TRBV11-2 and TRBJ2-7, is EAGVAQSPRYKIIEKRQSVAFWCNPISGHATLYWYQQILGQGPKLLIQFQNNGVVDDSQLPKDRFSAERLKGVDSTLKIQPAKLEDSAVYLCASTHSGRLLYEQYFGPGTRLTVT.

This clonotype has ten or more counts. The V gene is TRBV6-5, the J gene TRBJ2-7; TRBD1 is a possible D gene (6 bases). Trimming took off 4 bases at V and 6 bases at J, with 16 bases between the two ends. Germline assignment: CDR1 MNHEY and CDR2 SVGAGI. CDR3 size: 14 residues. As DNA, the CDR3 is TGTGCCAGCAGTTCCTACGAGGCCAGGGGCGAGCAGTACTTC. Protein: CASSSYEARGEQYF.

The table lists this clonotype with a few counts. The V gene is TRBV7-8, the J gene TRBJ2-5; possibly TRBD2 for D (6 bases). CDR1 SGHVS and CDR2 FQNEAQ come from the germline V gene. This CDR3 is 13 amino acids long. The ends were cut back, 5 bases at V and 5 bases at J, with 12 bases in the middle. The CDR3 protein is CASSTPREETQYF. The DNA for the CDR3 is TGTGCCAGCAGCACCCCCCGGGAGGAGACCCAGTACTTC.

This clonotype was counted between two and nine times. The CDR3 DNA reads TGCGCCAGCAGCCAAAGAACAAAGGGACAGACGGGTACCGGGGAGCTGTTTTTT. Its translation is CASSQRTKGQTGTGELFF. This sequence joins TRBV4-3 and TRBJ2-2; 7 bases are a match to TRBD1. Germline CDR1 is LGHNA and CDR2 is YSLEER. The trim removed 2 bases at V and 5 bases at J, leaving 14 bases unmatched. This CDR3 region has 18 residues.

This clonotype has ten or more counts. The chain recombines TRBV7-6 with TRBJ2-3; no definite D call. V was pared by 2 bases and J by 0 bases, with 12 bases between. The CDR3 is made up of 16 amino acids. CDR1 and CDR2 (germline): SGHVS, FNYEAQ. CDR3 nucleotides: TGTGCCAGCAGCTTAAGTATTACGGGTAGCACAGATACGCAGTATTTT. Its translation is CASSLSITGSTDTQYF.

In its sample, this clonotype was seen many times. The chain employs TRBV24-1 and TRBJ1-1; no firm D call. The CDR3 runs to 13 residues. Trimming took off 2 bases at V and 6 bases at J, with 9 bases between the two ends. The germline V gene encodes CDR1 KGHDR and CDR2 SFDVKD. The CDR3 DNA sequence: TGTGCCACCAGTGATTACACAGAATCTGAAGCTTTCTTT. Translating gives CATSDYTESEAFF.

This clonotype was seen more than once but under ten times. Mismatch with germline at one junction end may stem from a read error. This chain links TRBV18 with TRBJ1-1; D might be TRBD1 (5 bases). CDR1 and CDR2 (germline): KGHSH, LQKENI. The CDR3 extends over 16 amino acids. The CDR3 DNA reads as TGTGCCAGCTCACGCACGCGTAGTTGGGGGAACACTGAAGCCTTCTTT. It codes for CASSRTRSWGNTEAFF.

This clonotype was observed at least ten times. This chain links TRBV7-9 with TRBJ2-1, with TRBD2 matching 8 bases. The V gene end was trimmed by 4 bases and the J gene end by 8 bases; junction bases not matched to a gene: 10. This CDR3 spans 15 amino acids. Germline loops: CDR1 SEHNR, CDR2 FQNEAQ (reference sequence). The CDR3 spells CASSSRRGGVDEQFF. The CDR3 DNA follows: TGTGCCAGCAGCTCCCGTCGGGGGGGCGTCGATGAGCAGTTCTTC.

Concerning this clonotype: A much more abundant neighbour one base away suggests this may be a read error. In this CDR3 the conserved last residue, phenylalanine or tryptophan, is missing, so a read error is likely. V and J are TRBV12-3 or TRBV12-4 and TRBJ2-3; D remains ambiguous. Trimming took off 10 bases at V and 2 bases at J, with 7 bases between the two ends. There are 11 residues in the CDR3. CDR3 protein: CATSYTDTQYL. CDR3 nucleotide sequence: TGTGCCACCTCGTACACAGATACGCAGTATTTA.

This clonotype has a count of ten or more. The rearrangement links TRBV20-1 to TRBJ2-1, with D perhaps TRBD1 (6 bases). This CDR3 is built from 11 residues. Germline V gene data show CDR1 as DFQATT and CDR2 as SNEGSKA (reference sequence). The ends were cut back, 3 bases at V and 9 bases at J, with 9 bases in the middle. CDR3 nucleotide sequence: TGCAGTGCTAGTAGGACAGCTGAGCAGTTCTTC. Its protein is CSASRTAEQFF.

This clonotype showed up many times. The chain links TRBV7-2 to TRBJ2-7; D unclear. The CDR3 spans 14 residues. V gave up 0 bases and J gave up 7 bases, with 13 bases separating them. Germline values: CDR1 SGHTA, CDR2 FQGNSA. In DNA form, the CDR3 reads TGTGCCAGCAGCTTAGCAGGCGCGTTTGAAGAGCAGTACTTC. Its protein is CASSLAGAFEEQYF.

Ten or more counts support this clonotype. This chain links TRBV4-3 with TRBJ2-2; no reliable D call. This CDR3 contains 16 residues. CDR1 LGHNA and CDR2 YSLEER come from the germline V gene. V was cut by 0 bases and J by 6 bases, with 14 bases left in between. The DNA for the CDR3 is TGCGCCAGCAGCCAAGATAGGAGAGGTTGGGCCGGGGAGCTGTTTTTT. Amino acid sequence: CASSQDRRGWAGELFF.

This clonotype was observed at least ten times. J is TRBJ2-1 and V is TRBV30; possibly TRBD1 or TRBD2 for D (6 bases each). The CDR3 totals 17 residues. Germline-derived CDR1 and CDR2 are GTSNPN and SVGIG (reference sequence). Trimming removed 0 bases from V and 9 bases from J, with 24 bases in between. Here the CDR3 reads CAWSVLSGGRSWGEQFF. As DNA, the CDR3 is TGTGCCTGGAGTGTCTTATCCGGGGGCCGCTCCTGGGGTGAGCAGTTCTTC.

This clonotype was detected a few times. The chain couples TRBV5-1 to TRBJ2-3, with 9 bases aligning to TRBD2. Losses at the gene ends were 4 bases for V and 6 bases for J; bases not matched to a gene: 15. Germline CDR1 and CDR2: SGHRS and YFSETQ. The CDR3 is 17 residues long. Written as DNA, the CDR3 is TGCGCCAGCAGCCTGGACCCAGCGGGGGGACTTCTCGATACGCAGTATTTT. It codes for CASSLDPAGGLLDTQYF.

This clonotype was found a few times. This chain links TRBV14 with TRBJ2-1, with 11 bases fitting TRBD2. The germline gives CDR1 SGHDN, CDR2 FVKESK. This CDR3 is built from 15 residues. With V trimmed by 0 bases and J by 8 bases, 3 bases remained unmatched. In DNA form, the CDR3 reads TGTGCCAGCAGCCAAGAACTAGCGGGAGTGGATGAGCAGTTCTTC. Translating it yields CASSQELAGVDEQFF. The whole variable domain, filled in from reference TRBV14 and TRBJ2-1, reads EAGVTQFPSHSVIEKGQTVTLRCDPISGHDNLYWYRRVMGKEIKFLLHFVKESKQDESGMPNNRFLAERTGGTYSTLKVQPAELEDSGVYFCASSQELAGVDEQFFGPGTRLTVL.

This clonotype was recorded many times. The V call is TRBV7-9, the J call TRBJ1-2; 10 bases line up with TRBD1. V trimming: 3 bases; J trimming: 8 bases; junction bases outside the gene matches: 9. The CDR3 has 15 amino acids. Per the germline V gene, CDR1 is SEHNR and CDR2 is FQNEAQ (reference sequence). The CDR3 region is CASSLADRGRRGYTF. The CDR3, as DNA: TGTGCCAGCAGCTTGGCCGACAGGGGGCGAAGGGGCTACACCTTC.